Presented here are 28 T cell receptor beta chains from one specimen sequenced in a study of shared clonotypes between healthy human individuals. Only in-frame clones appear in the TCRdb table, and some are missing; sequencing was by immunoSEQ multiplex PCR. The data contain about 730,000 clones, 72% of them singletons. Sequencing was performed on memory CD4+ T cells sorted from blood. Subset described: CD45RA-negative fraction. The receptors derive from a woman aged 25 to 39 in good health.

The CDR3 nucleotides are TGCGCCAGCAGCCAAGATCGGGTGACAGGCGCGAACACTGAAGCTTTCTTT. Translating it yields CASSQDRVTGANTEAFF. The J gene is TRBJ1-1, the V gene TRBV4-1, with D possibly TRBD1 on 6 matching bases. Germline CDR1 reads MGHRA; CDR2 reads YSYEKL. V gave up 0 bases and J gave up 1 base, with 15 bases separating them. This CDR3 spans 17 amino acids.

V gene TRBV10-3 combines with J gene TRBJ2-1; tentative D call: TRBD1 (6 bases). Germline V gene sequence: CDR1 ENHRY, CDR2 SYGVKD. The CDR3 length is 18 residues. The ends were cut back, 4 bases at V and 7 bases at J, with 26 bases in the middle. CDR3 DNA sequence: TGTGCCATCAGTGGCCAAAAAAACAGGGTAGGGGCCGGGAATGAGCAGTTCTTC. This gives the protein CAISGQKNRVGAGNEQFF.

The chain recombines TRBV11-2 with TRBJ2-3; D may be TRBD1 or TRBD2 (5 bases each). The CDR3 runs to 14 residues. Germline values: CDR1 SGHAT, CDR2 FQNNGV. Trimming took off 5 bases at V and 2 bases at J, with 11 bases between the two ends. CDR3 DNA: TGTGCCAGCAGCACAGGAGGTAACACAGATACGCAGTATTTT. Translating gives CASSTGGNTDTQYF.

This rearrangement joins TRBV6-5 to TRBJ1-2; 9 bases align to TRBD1. The CDR3 consists of 14 residues. J gave up 7 bases and V 2 bases, and 5 bases lay outside the gene matches. Germline V lookup: CDR1 MNHEY, CDR2 SVGAGI. CDR3 sequence (DNA): TGTGCCAGCAGTTACACACAGGGGGCGCGTGGCTACACCTTC. Its translation: CASSYTQGARGYTF.

The rearrangement joins TRBV6-1 to TRBJ2-3; D ambiguous. Deletions cut 5 bases from V and 2 bases from J, with 14 bases between. Germline V CDR1 and CDR2: MNHNS, SASEGT. CDR3 size: 15 residues. The CDR3 nucleotides read TGTGCCAGCAGTATAGACAACTGGAACACAGATACGCAGTATTTT. This translates into CASSIDNWNTDTQYF.

The rearrangement uses TRBV7-9 and TRBJ2-3, with D possibly matching TRBD1 (6 bases). Germline-derived CDR1 and CDR2 are SEHNR and FQNEAQ (reference sequence). The CDR3 has 14 amino acids. Trimming took off 5 bases at V and 9 bases at J, with 18 bases between the two ends. The CDR3 spells CASSPGPRGWTQYF. CDR3 DNA: TGTGCCAGCAGCCCTGGGCCCAGGGGTTGGACGCAGTATTTT.

The genes are TRBV5-1 and TRBJ1-1, with D perhaps matching TRBD1 (5 bases). V lost 4 bases, J lost 2 bases, and 12 bases lay in between. Germline loops: CDR1 SGHRS, CDR2 YFSETQ. This CDR3 comprises 14 residues. The CDR3 protein is CASSLGRKNTEAFF. The CDR3 nucleotides read TGCGCCAGCAGCCTGGGACGGAAAAACACTGAAGCTTTCTTT.

CDR3 coding DNA: TGTGCCAGCAGCTTGCGGAGCGGGACCAACGAGCAGTACTTC. Its translation is CASSLRSGTNEQYF. This chain joins TRBV5-6 and TRBJ2-7, with 7 bases lining up with TRBD2. Germline V gene data show CDR1 as SGHDT and CDR2 as YYEEEE. CDR3 length: 14 residues. The V gene end was trimmed by 1 base and the J gene end by 5 bases; junction bases not matched to a gene: 6. The full variable domain, completed using reference TRBV5-6 and TRBJ2-7, is DAGVTQSPTHLIKTRGQQVTLRCSPKSGHDTVSWYQQALGQGPQFIFQYYEEEERQRGNFPDRFSGHQFPNYSSELNVNALLLGDSALYLCASSLRSGTNEQYFGPGTRLTVT.

This chain joins TRBV15 and TRBJ1-3; no firm D call. The CDR3 spans 12 residues. From germline, CDR1 is LNHNV and CDR2 YYDKDF (reference sequence). The V and J ends lost 2 bases and 5 bases respectively, with 4 bases between them. The CDR3 here is CATSRSRNTIYF. CDR3 nucleotides: TGTGCCACCAGCAGATCGAGAAACACCATATATTTT.

The chain uses TRBV2 and TRBJ1-4; D is ambiguous. This CDR3 has 12 amino acids. CDR1 SNHLY and CDR2 FYNNEI come from the germline V gene. The V end was cut by 3 bases, the J end by 9 bases, with 8 bases between. CDR3 residues: CASSEGSQKLFF. CDR3 DNA sequence: TGTGCCAGCAGTGAGGGAAGCCAAAAACTGTTTTTT.

The chain is built from TRBV6-1 and TRBJ1-3; TRBD1 is a possible D gene (5 bases). Trimming shortened V by 4 bases and J by 9 bases, and 16 bases separated the two germline ends. Germline CDR1 is MNHNS and CDR2 is SASEGT. CDR3 length: 14 amino acids. Here the CDR3 DNA reads TGTGCCAGCAGTGTGGACCCCCGTGGGGGCACCATATATTTT. As protein: CASSVDPRGGTIYF.

J is TRBJ2-2 and V is TRBV5-6; no clear D. V was clipped by 1 base and J by 5 bases, with 6 bases between them. Germline values: CDR1 SGHDT, CDR2 YYEEEE. This CDR3 comprises 13 residues. The CDR3 DNA sequence: TGTGCCAGCAGCTTGTCCCTTACCGGGGAGCTGTTTTTT. This sequence encodes CASSLSLTGELFF.

This clone showed up just a few times. This chain uses TRBV30 with TRBJ1-4, with 7 bases fitting TRBD1. Germline V CDR1 and CDR2: GTSNPN, SVGIG (reference sequence). Trimming removed 0 bases from V and 10 bases from J; junction bases left unmatched: 8. The CDR3 runs to 14 residues. The CDR3 loop is CAWSVPTGAAKLFF. In DNA, the CDR3 is TGTGCCTGGAGTGTACCCACAGGGGCGGCAAAACTGTTTTTT.

This clone was counted a single time. The CDR3 sequence is CASRAGKTQYF. In DNA form, the CDR3 reads TGTGCCAGCAGGGCAGGGAAGACCCAGTACTTC. The chain recombines TRBV21-1 with TRBJ2-5; TRBD1 is the table's D call, not checked against the DNA. TRBV21-1 is flagged as a pseudogene. This CDR3 region has 11 residues.

V usage is TRBV6-5 and J usage is TRBJ1-1; D unresolved. Germline CDR1 and CDR2: MNHEY and SVGAGI. The CDR3 loop spans 14 amino acids. V shed 3 bases and J shed 4 bases, with 12 bases lying between them. CDR3 residues: CASSYNGHLTEAFF. CDR3 sequence (DNA): TGTGCCAGCAGTTATAATGGGCACCTCACTGAAGCTTTCTTT.

V is TRBV10-2 and J is TRBJ2-7; no reliable D call. This CDR3 is built from 12 residues. V was shortened by 6 bases and J by 0 bases, with 6 bases between the two germline ends. In germline, CDR1 is WSHSY, CDR2 SAAADI. The CDR3 spells CASSAFSYEQYF. CDR3 in DNA: TGCGCCAGCAGCGCTTTCTCCTACGAGCAGTACTTC.

V usage is TRBV28 and J usage is TRBJ2-7, with D maybe TRBD1 (6 bases). The CDR3 is made up of 14 amino acids. Per the germline V gene, CDR1 is MDHEN and CDR2 is SYDVKM. Trimming shortened V by 4 bases and J by 3 bases, and 13 bases separated the two germline ends. CDR3 in amino acids: CASSSGTQVYEQYF. The CDR3 region has the DNA TGTGCCAGCAGTTCAGGGACACAAGTCTACGAGCAGTACTTC. Based on the CDR3 plus reference TRBV28 and TRBJ2-7, the full variable domain is DVKVTQSSRYLVKRTGEKVFLECVQDMDHENMFWYRQDPGLGLRLIYFSYDVKMKEKGDIPEGYSVSREKKERFSLILESASTNQTSMYLCASSSGTQVYEQYFGPGTRLTVT.

The V call is TRBV28, the J call TRBJ1-5, with 7 bases aligning to TRBD1. CDR3 length: 13 residues. The germline V gene encodes CDR1 MDHEN and CDR2 SYDVKM. V lost 4 bases to trimming and J lost 9 bases; unmatched junction nucleotides: 6. The CDR3 region has the DNA TGTGCCAGCAGTTCTATTCAGGGGGGGCCCCAGCATTTT. Translating it yields CASSSIQGGPQHF. The variable domain in full, with the rest retrieved from reference TRBV28 and TRBJ1-5, is DVKVTQSSRYLVKRTGEKVFLECVQDMDHENMFWYRQDPGLGLRLIYFSYDVKMKEKGDIPEGYSVSREKKERFSLILESASTNQTSMYLCASSSIQGGPQHFGDGTRLSIL.

The V and J genes are TRBV30 and TRBJ2-4; 9 nucleotides line up with TRBD2. The CDR3 is 16 amino acids. J lost 2 bases, V lost 3 bases, and 8 bases had no gene match. Germline V gives CDR1 GTSNPN, CDR2 SVGIG (reference sequence). The CDR3 DNA is TGTGCCTGGAGGAGGAGGGCGGGAGGGCCCAAAAACATTCAGTACTTC. Translated, it gives CAWRRRAGGPKNIQYF.

The rearrangement uses TRBV5-1 and TRBJ1-1, with 9 bases lining up with TRBD1. The CDR3 totals 15 residues. V lost 4 bases, J lost 5 bases, and 9 bases stayed unmatched. CDR1 is SGHRS, CDR2 YFSETQ, per germline. Written as DNA, the CDR3 is TGCGCCAGCAGCGTGGACAGGGGAGGAGGGACTGAAGCTTTCTTT. Its translation: CASSVDRGGGTEAFF.

V is TRBV6-6 and J is TRBJ2-3; perhaps TRBD1 as D (6 bases). The CDR3 is 11 residues long. Germline V gene sequence: CDR1 MNHNY, CDR2 SVGAGI (reference sequence). The V and J ends lost 5 bases and 9 bases respectively, with 9 bases between them. The CDR3 region is CASSQGKTQYF. The CDR3 region has the DNA TGTGCCAGCAGTCAGGGGAAGACGCAGTATTTT.

The rearrangement joins TRBV7-9 to TRBJ2-7; D gene ambiguous. Germline lookup yields CDR1 SEHNR and CDR2 FQNEAQ (reference sequence). V was shortened by 3 bases and J by 2 bases, with 8 bases between the two germline ends. CDR3 length: 13 amino acids. The CDR3 region has the DNA TGTGCCAGCAGCTTCGCCCCAGCCTACGAGCAGTACTTC. This sequence encodes CASSFAPAYEQYF.

Details on this clone: Sequence at one end of the junction differs from germline and may be a read error. The gene calls are TRBV6-1 and TRBJ2-6, with TRBD2 as a possible D gene (5 bases). Germline CDR1 MNHNS, CDR2 SASEGT. The length of the CDR3 is 16 residues. The CDR3 loop is CASSKAASSGANVLTF. DNA for the CDR3: TGTGCCAGCAGTAAAGCGGCCAGCTCTGGGGCCAACGTCCTGACTTTC.

CDR3 in DNA: TGTGCCAGCAGCTTGTCTGTTAAGAATGAGCAGTTCTTC. This encodes CASSLSVKNEQFF. The chain recombines TRBV7-2 with TRBJ2-1, with D hard to call. V gave up 3 bases and J gave up 7 bases, with 10 bases separating them. CDR3 length equals 13 residues. In germline, CDR1 is SGHTA, CDR2 FQGNSA. Complete variable domain (other parts from reference TRBV7-2 and TRBJ2-1): GAGVSQSPSNKVTEKGKDVELRCDPISGHTALYWYRQSLGQGLEFLIYFQGNSAPDKSGLPSDRFSAERTGGSVSTLTIQRTQQEDSAVYLCASSLSVKNEQFFGPGTRLTVL.

By frequency in the sample, this clone is medium-sized. The chain combines TRBV5-1 with TRBJ2-5; possibly TRBD2 for D (5 bases). Trimming removed 6 bases at V and 4 bases at J, with 10 bases between. In germline, CDR1 is SGHRS, CDR2 YFSETQ. This CDR3 has 12 amino acids. DNA of the CDR3: TGCGCCAGCAATGCCGAGGGAGAGACCCAGTACTTC. Translating it yields CASNAEGETQYF.

Concerning this clone itself: The sample contains more than one DNA sequence encoding this CDR3. The chain joins TRBV18 to TRBJ1-1; D is perhaps TRBD1 (6 bases). This CDR3 has 15 amino acids. Germline loops: CDR1 KGHSH, CDR2 LQKENI. Trimming cost V 1 base and J 0 bases, with 9 bases left between them. The CDR3 region is CASSPLGGLNTEAFF. The CDR3 coding sequence is TGTGCCAGCTCACCACTTGGGGGGCTGAACACTGAAGCTTTCTTT.

The gene calls are TRBV7-6 and TRBJ2-2, with a weak D call TRBD2 (6 bases). Germline lookup yields CDR1 SGHVS and CDR2 FNYEAQ. The CDR3 runs 16 residues. V lost 2 bases and J 0 bases, leaving 10 bases between the germline ends. The CDR3 region is CASSLRAGPNTGELFF. DNA for the CDR3: TGTGCCAGCAGCTTAAGAGCGGGTCCGAACACCGGGGAGCTGTTTTTT.

The chain uses TRBV5-8 and TRBJ1-5, with D perhaps matching TRBD1 (5 bases). The CDR3 totals 14 residues. Trimming took 7 bases from V and 3 from J, leaving 14 bases between them. Germline V gene data show CDR1 as SGHTS and CDR2 as YDEGEE. The CDR3 spells CASGGSYYNQPQHF. For the CDR3, the DNA is TGTGCCAGCGGGGGTTCGTATTACAATCAGCCCCAGCATTTT.